This T cell receptor beta chain was obtained from a study of blood T cells in healthy people across ages. This CDR3 is 12 amino acids long. CDR1 and CDR2 (germline): LGHNT, FRNRAP. V lost 2 bases and J lost 6, with 4 bases in between. Study findings and constraints: Naive and antigen-experienced cells could not be conclusively compared, given unsorted PBMCs. Nothing was known about donor CMV status, and this possibly confounded expanded clonotype changes.

Alongside a J-beta primer mix, a sample-barcoded 5' primer served in a second PCR lasting about 7 to 11 cycles. From the 5' RACE reads, TCRdb called clonotypes with MiXCR, one entry per CDR3 protein. The repertoire holds 800,000 to 1,300,000 distinct CDR3 sequences, 20% to 25% seen once, with 0.65% to 0.95% in the top ten. This clonotype was observed a handful of times. No antigen is known for it. The same data also contributed to another study, on T cells of mothers and their children. That study adds: Using the M1S primer, the second PCR added sample barcodes along with 2-4 random nucleotides. Sequencing returned over 9 million TCR beta CDR3 reads per mother and several million per child.

The chain links TRBV12-5 to TRBJ2-2; D remains unclear. Sequencing was done on a sample of blood. This sequence originates from a girl aged 2 to 10 in good health. CDR3 coding DNA: TGTGCTAGTGGTTTGAATGCCGGGGAGCTGTTTTTT. The encoded protein is CASGLNAGELFF.